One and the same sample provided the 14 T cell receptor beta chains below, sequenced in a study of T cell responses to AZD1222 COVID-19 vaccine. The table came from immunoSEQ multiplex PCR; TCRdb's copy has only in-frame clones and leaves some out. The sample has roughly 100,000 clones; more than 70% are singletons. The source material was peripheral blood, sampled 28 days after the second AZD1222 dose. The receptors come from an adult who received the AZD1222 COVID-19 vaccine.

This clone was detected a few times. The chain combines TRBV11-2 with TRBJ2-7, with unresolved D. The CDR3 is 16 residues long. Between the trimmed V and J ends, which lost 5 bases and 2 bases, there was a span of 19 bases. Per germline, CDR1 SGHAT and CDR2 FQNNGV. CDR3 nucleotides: TGTGCCAGCAGCCCGTTGTCCAGAGTCTCCACCTACGAGCAGTACTTC. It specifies CASSPLSRVSTYEQYF. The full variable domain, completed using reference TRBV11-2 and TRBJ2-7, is EAGVAQSPRYKIIEKRQSVAFWCNPISGHATLYWYQQILGQGPKLLIQFQNNGVVDDSQLPKDRFSAERLKGVDSTLKIQPAKLEDSAVYLCASSPLSRVSTYEQYFGPGTRLTVT.

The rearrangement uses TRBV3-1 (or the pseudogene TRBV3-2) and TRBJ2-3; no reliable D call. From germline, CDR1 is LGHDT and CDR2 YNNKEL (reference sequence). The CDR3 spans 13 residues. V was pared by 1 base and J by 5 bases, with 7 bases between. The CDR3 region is CASSQGRRDTQYF. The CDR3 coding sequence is TGTGCCAGCAGCCAAGGAAGACGAGATACGCAGTATTTT.

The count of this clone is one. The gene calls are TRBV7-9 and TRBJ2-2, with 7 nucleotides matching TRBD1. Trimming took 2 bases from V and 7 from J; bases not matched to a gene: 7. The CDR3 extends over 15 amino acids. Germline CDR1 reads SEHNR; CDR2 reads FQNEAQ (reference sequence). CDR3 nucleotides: TGTGCCAGCAGCTTATTGCGACAGGGCATCGGGGAGCTGTTTTTT. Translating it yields CASSLLRQGIGELFF. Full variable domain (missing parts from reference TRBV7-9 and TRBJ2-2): DTGVSQNPRHKITKRGQNVTFRCDPISEHNRLYWYRQTLGQGPEFLTYFQNEAQLEKSRLLSDRFSAERPKGSFSTLEIQRTEQGDSAMYLCASSLLRQGIGELFFGEGSRLTVL.

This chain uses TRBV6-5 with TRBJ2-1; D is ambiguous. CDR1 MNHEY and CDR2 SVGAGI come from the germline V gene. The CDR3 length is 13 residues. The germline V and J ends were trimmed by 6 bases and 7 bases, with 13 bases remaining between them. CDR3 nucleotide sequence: TGTGCCAGCAGCCTTTTTACGCCGAATGAGCAGTTCTTC. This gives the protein CASSLFTPNEQFF.

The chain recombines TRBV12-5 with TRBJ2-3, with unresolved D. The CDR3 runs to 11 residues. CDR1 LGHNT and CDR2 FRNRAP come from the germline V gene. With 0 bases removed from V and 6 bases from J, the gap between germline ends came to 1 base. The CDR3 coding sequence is TGTGCTAGTGGTTTGGTGGATACGCAGTATTTT. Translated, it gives CASGLVDTQYF.

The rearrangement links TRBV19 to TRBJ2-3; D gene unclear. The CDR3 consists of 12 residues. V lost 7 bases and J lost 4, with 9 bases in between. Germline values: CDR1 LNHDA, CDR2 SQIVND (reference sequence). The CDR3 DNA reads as TGTGCCAGTAATTCGATTCCAGATACGCAGTATTTT. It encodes CASNSIPDTQYF.

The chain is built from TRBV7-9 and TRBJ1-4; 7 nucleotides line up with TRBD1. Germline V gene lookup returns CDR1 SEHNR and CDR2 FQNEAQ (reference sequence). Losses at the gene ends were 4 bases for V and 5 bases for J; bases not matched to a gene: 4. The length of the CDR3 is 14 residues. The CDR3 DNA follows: TGTGCCAGCAGCTCACAGGGGAAAAATGAAAAACTGTTTTTT. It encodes CASSSQGKNEKLFF. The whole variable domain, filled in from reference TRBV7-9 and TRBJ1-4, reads DTGVSQNPRHKITKRGQNVTFRCDPISEHNRLYWYRQTLGQGPEFLTYFQNEAQLEKSRLLSDRFSAERPKGSFSTLEIQRTEQGDSAMYLCASSSQGKNEKLFFGSGTQLSVL.

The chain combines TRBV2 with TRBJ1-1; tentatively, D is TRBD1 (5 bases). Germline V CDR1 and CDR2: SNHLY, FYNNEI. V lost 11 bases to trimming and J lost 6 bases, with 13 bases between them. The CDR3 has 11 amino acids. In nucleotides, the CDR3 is TGTGCCGGGGGAAGGGTTGCTGAAGCTTTCTTT. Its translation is CAGGRVAEAFF.

The CDR3: CASSEAGIGELFF. The CDR3 DNA sequence: TGTGCCAGCAGTGAAGCAGGGATCGGGGAGCTGTTTTTT. This chain connects TRBV25-1 to TRBJ2-2; D is perhaps TRBD1 (5 bases). Trimming took 2 bases from V and 7 from J, leaving 8 bases between them. CDR1 is MGHDK, CDR2 SYGVNS, per germline. The CDR3 consists of 13 residues.

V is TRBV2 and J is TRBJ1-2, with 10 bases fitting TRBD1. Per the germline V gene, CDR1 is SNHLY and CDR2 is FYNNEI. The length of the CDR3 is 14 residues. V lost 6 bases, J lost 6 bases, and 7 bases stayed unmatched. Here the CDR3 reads CASRERQGADGYTF. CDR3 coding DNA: TGTGCCAGCAGGGAGAGACAGGGGGCGGATGGCTACACCTTC. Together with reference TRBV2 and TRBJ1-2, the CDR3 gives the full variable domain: EPEVTQTPSHQVTQMGQEVILRCVPISNHLYFYWYRQILGQKVEFLVSFYNNEISEKSEIFDDQFSVERPDGSNFTLKIRSTKLEDSAMYFCASRERQGADGYTFGSGTRLTVV.

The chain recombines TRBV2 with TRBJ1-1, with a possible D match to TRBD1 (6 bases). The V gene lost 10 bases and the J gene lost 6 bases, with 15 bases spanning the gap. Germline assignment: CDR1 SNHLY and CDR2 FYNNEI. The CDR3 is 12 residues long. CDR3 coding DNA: TGTGCCAAAAAGGGGGGCTCAGCTGAAGCTTTCTTT. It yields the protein CAKKGGSAEAFF.

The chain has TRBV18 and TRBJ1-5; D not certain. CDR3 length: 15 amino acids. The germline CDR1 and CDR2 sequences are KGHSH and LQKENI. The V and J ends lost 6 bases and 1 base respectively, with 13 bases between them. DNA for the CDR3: TGTGCCAGCTCCCCCTCGGGCGGGAGCAATCAGCCCCAGCATTTT. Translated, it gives CASSPSGGSNQPQHF.

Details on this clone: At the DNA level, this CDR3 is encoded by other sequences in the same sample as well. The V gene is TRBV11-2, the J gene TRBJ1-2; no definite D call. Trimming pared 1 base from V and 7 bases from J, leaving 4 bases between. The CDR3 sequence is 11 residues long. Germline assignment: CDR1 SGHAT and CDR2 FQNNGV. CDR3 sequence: CASSLGGGYTF. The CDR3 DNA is TGTGCCAGCAGCTTAGGGGGTGGCTACACCTTC.

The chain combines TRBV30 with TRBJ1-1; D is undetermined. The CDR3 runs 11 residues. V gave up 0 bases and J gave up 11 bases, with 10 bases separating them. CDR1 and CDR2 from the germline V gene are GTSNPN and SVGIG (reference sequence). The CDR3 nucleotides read TGTGCCTGGAGTGTAGTCGGAGGGGCTTTCTTT. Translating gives CAWSVVGGAFF.